This T cell receptor beta chain is from a study of Graves' ophthalmopathy and Graves' hyperthyroidism. General observations from the study: Distinction of ophthalmopathy from stable hyperthyroidism by a 13-signature model reached over 85% sensitivity and approximately 80% specificity. Blood also contained most of the expanded thyroid clonotypes above 0.001 frequency.

The authors amplified TCR beta CDR3 regions, and they did so from RNA transcripts for repertoire sequencing. After a first-round RT-PCR with HTBI primers, a second-round multiplex PCR was run. One entry per CDR3 protein results from TCRdb running MiXCR on the multiplex PCR reads. The sample carries about 740,000 distinct CDR3 sequences, 40% recorded once. Someone took the PBMCs out of 10 ml of fresh peripheral blood. The germline V and J ends were trimmed by 0 bases and 5 bases, with 13 bases remaining between them. The V gene's germline CDR1 is LGHNA and CDR2 YNFKEQ. The CDR3 contains 16 residues. Concerning this clonotype itself: What it recognizes is unknown.

The clonotype originates from an adult man with Graves' ophthalmopathy. Sequences were obtained from peripheral blood. This rearrangement joins TRBV4-2 to TRBJ1-4, with a tentative D call TRBD1 (5 bases). DNA of the CDR3: TGTGCCAGCAGCCAAGATCGGGGACGGCGAAATGAAAAACTGTTTTTT. Its protein is CASSQDRGRRNEKLFF.